The next 20 T cell receptor beta chains were all read from a single sample in a study of blood T cell repertoires in COVID-19. The table came from immunoSEQ multiplex PCR; TCRdb's copy has only in-frame clones and leaves some out. The sample carries fewer than 85,000 clones, 65% to 85% recorded once. The sequenced material came from peripheral blood. Source of these receptors: a human donor in a cohort sampled during active COVID-19.

This clone has only one observation. As DNA, the CDR3 is TGTGCCAGCAGCTTAGGGGGACTAGCGGGGACCGAGACCCAGTACTTC. As protein: CASSLGGLAGTETQYF. The J gene is TRBJ2-5, the V gene TRBV7-2; 13 bases fit TRBD2. V shed 1 base, J shed 5 bases, and the junction held 4 bases outside the gene matches. Germline assignment: CDR1 SGHTA and CDR2 FQGNSA. The length of the CDR3 is 16 residues.

J is TRBJ2-7 and V is TRBV7-2; D ambiguous. The germline V gene encodes CDR1 SGHTA and CDR2 FQGNSA. The CDR3 covers 13 residues. V was clipped by 3 bases and J by 5 bases, with 11 bases between them. The CDR3 nucleotides are TGTGCCAGCAGCTTGGTTCTTTCGGACGAGCAGTACTTC. Translating it yields CASSLVLSDEQYF.

The chain joins TRBV19 to TRBJ2-2, with D perhaps matching TRBD2 (6 bases). Germline V gene sequence: CDR1 LNHDA, CDR2 SQIVND (reference sequence). The CDR3 is 13 residues long. With 3 bases removed from V and 4 bases from J, the gap between germline ends came to 6 bases. The CDR3 is CASSIGGTGELFF. The CDR3 bases are TGTGCCAGTAGTATCGGGGGCACCGGGGAGCTGTTTTTT. Using reference TRBV19 and TRBJ2-2 for the parts outside the CDR3, the full variable domain is DGGITQSPKYLFRKEGQNVTLSCEQNLNHDAMYWYRQDPGQGLRLIYYSQIVNDFQKGDIAEGYSVSREKKESFPLTVTSAQKNPTAFYLCASSIGGTGELFFGEGSRLTVL.

The CDR3 bases are TGTGCCAGCAGAAGCCTAGATACGCAGTATTTT. Its protein product is CASRSLDTQYF. The J gene is TRBJ2-3, the V gene TRBV3-1 (or the pseudogene TRBV3-2), with D unclear. Germline loops: CDR1 LGHDT, CDR2 YNNKEL (reference sequence). Trimming stripped 6 bases from V and 5 bases from J, with 6 bases between. The CDR3 sequence is 11 residues long.

V gene TRBV19 combines with J gene TRBJ2-2; TRBD2 aligns across 8 bases. The trim removed 6 bases at V and 3 bases at J, leaving 3 bases unmatched. CDR1 and CDR2 (germline): LNHDA, SQIVND (reference sequence). The CDR3 is 14 residues long. The CDR3 sequence is CASRSGGDTGELFF. CDR3 sequence (DNA): TGTGCCAGTAGAAGCGGGGGAGACACCGGGGAGCTGTTTTTT.

There are a few counts of this clone. The chain is built from TRBV28 and TRBJ2-1; no clear D gene. Germline CDR1 and CDR2: MDHEN and SYDVKM. The CDR3 extends over 12 amino acids. Trimming pared 3 bases from V and 5 bases from J, leaving 5 bases between. CDR3 in amino acids: CASSFSHNEQFF. Written as DNA, the CDR3 is TGTGCCAGCAGTTTCAGTCACAATGAGCAGTTCTTC.

V usage is TRBV7-6 and J usage is TRBJ1-3; 8 bases line up with TRBD1. The CDR3 extends over 17 amino acids. V lost 0 bases, J lost 4 bases, and 8 bases stayed unmatched. In germline, CDR1 is SGHVS, CDR2 FNYEAQ. The CDR3 here is CASSLAVQGAGGNTIYF. CDR3 nucleotides: TGTGCCAGCAGCTTAGCGGTCCAGGGGGCAGGCGGAAACACCATATATTTT.

The genes are TRBV5-1 and TRBJ2-3, with 13 bases matching TRBD2. The CDR3 runs to 16 residues. V was pared by 7 bases and J by 1 base, with 6 bases of the junction left unmatched. Germline V gene lookup returns CDR1 SGHRS and CDR2 YFSETQ. The CDR3 protein is CASHRTSGGRTDTQYF. CDR3 DNA sequence: TGCGCCAGCCACCGGACTAGCGGGGGCCGCACAGATACGCAGTATTTT.

The gene calls are TRBV5-6 and TRBJ1-6; a weak D match, TRBD1 (5 bases). CDR3 length equals 15 residues. Germline assignment: CDR1 SGHDT and CDR2 YYEEEE. Trimming took 0 bases from V and 3 from J, leaving 7 bases between them. CDR3 region: CASSLGQGYNSPLHF. The CDR3 coding sequence is TGTGCCAGCAGCTTGGGCCAGGGCTATAATTCACCCCTCCACTTT.

This clone occurred a few times. The rearrangement uses TRBV24-1 and TRBJ2-3; D remains ambiguous. The CDR3 runs 16 residues. Germline V gene data show CDR1 as KGHDR and CDR2 as SFDVKD. With 0 bases removed from V and 1 base from J, the gap between germline ends came to 10 bases. The CDR3: CATSDLGLERTDTQYF. In DNA form, the CDR3 reads TGTGCCACCAGTGATTTGGGCCTAGAACGCACAGATACGCAGTATTTT.

This chain connects TRBV4-3 to TRBJ1-4; tentatively, D is TRBD1 (5 bases). V lost 4 bases to trimming and J lost 0 bases, with 12 bases between them. CDR1 LGHNA and CDR2 YSLEER come from the germline V gene. CDR3 length: 16 residues. The CDR3 here is CASSPRVGATNEKLFF. The CDR3 DNA follows: TGCGCCAGCAGCCCCAGGGTTGGGGCAACTAATGAAAAACTGTTTTTT.

This clone showed up just a few times. The chain uses TRBV21-1 and TRBJ2-1; the table assigns TRBD1, which was not confirmed against the DNA. TRBV21-1 corresponds to a pseudogene. The CDR3 consists of 18 residues. The CDR3 nucleotides read TGTGCCAGCAGCAAAGTCCTAGAAGGGGCCCGCTCCTACAATGAGCAGTTCTTC. Amino acid sequence: CASSKVLEGARSYNEQFF.

The CDR3 loop reads CASSTDRERSGNTIYF. The CDR3, as DNA: TGTGCCAGTAGTACGGACAGAGAACGCTCTGGAAACACCATATATTTT. The chain is built from TRBV19 and TRBJ1-3, with D perhaps TRBD1 (6 bases). V lost 4 bases to trimming and J lost 0 bases, with 13 bases between them. The CDR3 is made up of 16 amino acids. CDR1 is LNHDA, CDR2 SQIVND, per germline (reference sequence).

The chain is built from TRBV19 and TRBJ1-1, with D possibly being TRBD1 (5 bases). Trimming removed 4 bases from V and 2 bases from J, with 17 bases in between. The CDR3 is 16 amino acids. Germline loops: CDR1 LNHDA, CDR2 SQIVND (reference sequence). This CDR3 reads CASSTGGWQVNTEAFF. The CDR3, as DNA: TGTGCCAGTAGTACCGGGGGATGGCAGGTTAACACTGAAGCTTTCTTT.

The chain employs TRBV4-1 and TRBJ2-7; D might be TRBD1 (5 bases). Germline V gives CDR1 MGHRA, CDR2 YSYEKL. The CDR3 contains 16 residues. The V and J ends lost 0 bases and 2 bases respectively, with 14 bases between them. As DNA, the CDR3 is TGCGCCAGCAGCCAAGACCAGTGGCAGGGCACCTACGAGCAGTACTTC. Amino acid sequence: CASSQDQWQGTYEQYF.

This chain joins TRBV7-2 and TRBJ2-7, with 7 bases that match TRBD1. In germline, CDR1 is SGHTA, CDR2 FQGNSA. This CDR3 comprises 15 residues. V was pared by 5 bases and J by 4 bases, with 11 bases of the junction left unmatched. The CDR3 nucleotides are TGTGCCAGCAGCCCCCAGCCTCAGGGGGTTTACGAGCAGTACTTC. It translates to CASSPQPQGVYEQYF.

The rearrangement links TRBV5-1 to TRBJ2-4; 9 bases map to TRBD1. CDR3 size: 13 residues. CDR1 is SGHRS and CDR2 is YFSETQ in the germline V gene. J was trimmed by 9 bases and V by 5 bases; bases with no gene match: 6. The CDR3 region is CASSRTGDGIQYF. The CDR3 coding sequence is TGCGCCAGCAGTCGGACAGGGGACGGCATTCAGTACTTC. Complete variable domain (other parts from reference TRBV5-1 and TRBJ2-4): KAGVTQTPRYLIKTRGQQVTLSCSPISGHRSVSWYQQTPGQGLQFLFEYFSETQRNKGNFPGRFSGRQFSNSRSEMNVSTLELGDSALYLCASSRTGDGIQYFGAGTRLSVL.

Remarks on this clone: The junction differs from germline at one of its ends, possibly a read error. The chain uses TRBV11-3 and TRBJ2-7, with TRBD2 matching 12 bases. Germline V gives CDR1 SGHNT, CDR2 YENEEA. CDR3 size: 15 residues. The CDR3, as DNA: TGTGCCAGCAGTTTAGGACTAGCGGGGATCAACGAGCAGTACTTC. It translates to CASSLGLAGINEQYF.

This clone was observed a single time. The chain is built from TRBV5-5 and TRBJ2-2; 8 bases line up with TRBD1. The V gene end was trimmed by 4 bases and the J gene end by 5 bases; junction bases not matched to a gene: 4. Germline CDR1 and CDR2: SGHKS and YYEKEE (reference sequence). The CDR3 consists of 14 residues. The CDR3 protein is CASSRTGPTGELFF. The CDR3 nucleotides are TGTGCCAGCAGCCGGACAGGGCCTACCGGGGAGCTGTTTTTT.

The chain employs TRBV7-8 and TRBJ1-3; 7 bases align to TRBD1. Trimming removed 5 bases from V and 1 base from J; junction bases left unmatched: 5. CDR1 and CDR2 from the germline V gene are SGHVS and FQNEAQ. This CDR3 has 15 amino acids. The CDR3 DNA reads TGTGCCAGCAGCAGGGTACAGGGGTCTGGAAACACCATATATTTT. Translating it yields CASSRVQGSGNTIYF.